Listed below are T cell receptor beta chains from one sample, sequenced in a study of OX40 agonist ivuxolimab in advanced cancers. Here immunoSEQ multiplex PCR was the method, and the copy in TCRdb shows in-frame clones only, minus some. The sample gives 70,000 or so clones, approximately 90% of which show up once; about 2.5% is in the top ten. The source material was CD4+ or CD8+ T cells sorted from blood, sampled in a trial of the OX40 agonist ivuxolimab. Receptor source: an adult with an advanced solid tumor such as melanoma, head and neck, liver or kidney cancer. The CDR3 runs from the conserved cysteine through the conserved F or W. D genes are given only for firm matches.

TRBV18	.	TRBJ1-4	CASSPSGVNLNEKLFF
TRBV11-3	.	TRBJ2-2	CASSPGADSGNTGELFF
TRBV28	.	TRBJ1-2	CASASPGPLYGYTF
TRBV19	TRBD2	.	CVSNAAGGYPYEQYF
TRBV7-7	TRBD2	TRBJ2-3	CASSLGNGGATDTQYF
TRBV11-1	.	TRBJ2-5	CASSELGETQYF
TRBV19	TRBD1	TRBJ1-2	CASSNKATGGLYGYTF
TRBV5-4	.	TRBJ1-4	CASSPAPEEKLFF
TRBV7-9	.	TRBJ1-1	CASCHPNTEAFF
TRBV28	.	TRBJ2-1	CASKGPQNEQFF
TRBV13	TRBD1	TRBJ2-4	CASSLRDRAANIQYF
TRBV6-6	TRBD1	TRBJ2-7	CASRQGATYEQYF
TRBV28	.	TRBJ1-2	CASSPRLGGVYGYTF
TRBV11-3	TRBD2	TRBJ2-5	CASSLGFAGGPETQYF
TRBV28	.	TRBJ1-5	CASSLPRYNQPQHF
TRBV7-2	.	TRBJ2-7	CASSPLGLSQGEQYF
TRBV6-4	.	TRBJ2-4	CASSEVIKGKNIQYF
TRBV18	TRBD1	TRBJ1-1	CASSRRDSSEAFF
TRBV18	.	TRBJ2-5	CASSPPLAIGETQYF
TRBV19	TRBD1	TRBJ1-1	CASNRDLRGGHTEAFF
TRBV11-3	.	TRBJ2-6	CASSSYTPESGANVLTF
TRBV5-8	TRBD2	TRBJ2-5	CASSLQIAGLGEQYF
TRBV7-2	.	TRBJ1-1	CASSLQVDTEAFF
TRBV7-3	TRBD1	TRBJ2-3	CASSLQGDSDTDTQYF
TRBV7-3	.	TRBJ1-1	CASSAGQLNTEAFF
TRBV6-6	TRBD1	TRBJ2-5	CASSFRQGVQETQYF
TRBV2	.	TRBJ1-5	CASSVLGFGQPQHF
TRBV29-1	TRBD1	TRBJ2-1	CSVGGQGFYNEQFF
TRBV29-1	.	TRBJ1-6	CTPFGESSYNSPLHF
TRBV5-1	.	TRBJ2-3	CASSLTRDYDTQYF
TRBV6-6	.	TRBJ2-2	CASSSSGQNTGELFF
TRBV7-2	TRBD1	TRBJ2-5	CASCPGTVKTQYF
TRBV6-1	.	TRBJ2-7	CASSDGTLYEQYF